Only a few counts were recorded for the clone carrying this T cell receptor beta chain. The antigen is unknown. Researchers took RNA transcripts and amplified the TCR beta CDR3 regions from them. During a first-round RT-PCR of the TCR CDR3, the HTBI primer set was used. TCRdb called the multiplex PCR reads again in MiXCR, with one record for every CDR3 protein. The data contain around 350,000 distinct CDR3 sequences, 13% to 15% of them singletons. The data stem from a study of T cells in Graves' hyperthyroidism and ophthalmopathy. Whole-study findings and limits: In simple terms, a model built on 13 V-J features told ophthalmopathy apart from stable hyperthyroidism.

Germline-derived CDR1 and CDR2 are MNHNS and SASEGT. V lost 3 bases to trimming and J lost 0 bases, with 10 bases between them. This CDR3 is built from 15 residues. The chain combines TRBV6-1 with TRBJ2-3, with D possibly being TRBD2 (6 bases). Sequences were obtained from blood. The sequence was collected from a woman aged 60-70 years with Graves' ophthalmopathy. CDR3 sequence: CASSESGTSTDTQYF. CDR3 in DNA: TGTGCCAGCAGTGAGAGTGGGACTAGCACAGATACGCAGTATTTT.